This TCR beta chain derives from a study of cytomegalovirus exposure and HLA in healthy donors. V shed 5 bases and J shed 8 bases, with 8 bases lying between them. This CDR3 has 11 residues. Germline V gene sequence: CDR1 MNHEY, CDR2 SVGAGI. In the PCR, 60 Vbeta and 13 Jbeta primers were used. The data were produced by immunoSEQ multiplex PCR, yet TCRdb's version contains in-frame clones alone and is incomplete. The sample contains about 200,000 clones, 70% of which appear only once. The sequencing input was PBMCs. This receptor was taken from a man aged 40-49 years in good health and CMV-seropositive. The V gene is TRBV6-5, the J gene TRBJ2-3, with a possible D match to TRBD2 (5 bases). CDR3 nucleotide sequence: TGTGCCAGCAGTGGGAGCGGTACGCAGTATTTT. Amino acid sequence: CASSGSGTQYF.